This T cell receptor (beta chain) was captured by sequencing in a study of T cell changes during pregnancy in multiple sclerosis. Using immunoSEQ multiplex PCR, the repertoire was profiled, and TCRdb retains in-frame clones only, with some absent. The repertoire consists of 55,000 to 85,000 clones, with approximately 90% occurring once and the leading ten covering more than 1.4%. Per the germline V gene, CDR1 is SGHRS and CDR2 is YFSETQ. This CDR3 region has 14 residues. V was pared by 2 bases and J by 1 base, with 10 bases between. This receptor was taken from a female donor with multiple sclerosis, enrolled in a pregnancy study. V gene TRBV5-1 combines with J gene TRBJ2-7; a possible D gene is TRBD1 (5 bases). This specimen was peripheral blood, taken in the third trimester of pregnancy. CDR3 sequence reads: CASSLQETSYEQYF. In DNA form, the CDR3 reads TGCGCCAGCAGCTTACAGGAAACTTCCTACGAGCAGTACTTC.